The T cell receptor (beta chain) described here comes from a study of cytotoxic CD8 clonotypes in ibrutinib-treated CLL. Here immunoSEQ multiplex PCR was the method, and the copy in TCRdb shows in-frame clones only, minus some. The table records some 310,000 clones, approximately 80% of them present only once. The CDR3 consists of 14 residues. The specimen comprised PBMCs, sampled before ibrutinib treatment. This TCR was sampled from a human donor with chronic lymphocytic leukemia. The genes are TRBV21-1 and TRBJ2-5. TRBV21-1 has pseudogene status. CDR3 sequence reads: CASSIGIYQETQYF. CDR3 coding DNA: TGTGCCAGCAGCATCGGAATTTACCAAGAGACCCAGTACTTC.